The 10 T cell receptor beta chains presented below share a single source sample, sequenced in a study of T-cell memory formation after mild COVID-19. TCRdb re-called the 5' RACE reads through MiXCR, storing one row per CDR3 protein. Of 430,000 or so distinct CDR3 sequences in the sample, 25% are singletons; the top ten hold approximately 12%. Material for sequencing was PBMCs or a T cell subset sorted from them (not recorded which). These receptors all come from an adult woman who had mild COVID-19 (a few samples of this study predate the infection). Cell type and time point are not known.

The V call is TRBV5-1, the J call TRBJ2-1, with 13 nucleotides matching TRBD2. Germline assignment: CDR1 SGHRS and CDR2 YFSETQ. The V gene end was trimmed by 4 bases and the J gene end by 8 bases; junction bases not matched to a gene: 21. This CDR3 has 20 residues. The CDR3 nucleotides read TGCGCCAGCAGCGCATCAACGACTAGCGGGGGGCCCGTTAGGGGAGATGAGCAGTTCTTC. This codes for CASSASTTSGGPVRGDEQFF.

This clonotype was picked up one time. The chain employs TRBV12-3 or TRBV12-4 and TRBJ2-2; no reliable D call. The CDR3 covers 15 residues. Trimming took 2 bases from V and 2 from J, leaving 9 bases between them. DNA for the CDR3: TGTGCCAGCAGTTTATGGACGATTAACACCGGGGAGCTGTTTTTT. Encoded protein: CASSLWTINTGELFF.

A few counts support this clonotype. This chain links TRBV12-3 or TRBV12-4 with TRBJ2-7, with 8 positions matching TRBD1. V shed 2 bases and J 2 bases; nucleotides not matched to a gene: 8. The CDR3 consists of 16 residues. In DNA, the CDR3 is TGTGCCAGCAGTTTAAGGGCCGGGACAGGCGCCTACGAGCAGTACTTC. The encoded protein is CASSLRAGTGAYEQYF.

This clonotype was counted at least ten times. This sequence joins TRBV7-3 and TRBJ2-1; a possible D gene is TRBD2 (6 bases). CDR1 and CDR2 from the germline V gene are SGHTA and FQGTGA. This CDR3 is built from 16 residues. Trimming took 1 base from V and 0 from J, leaving 10 bases between them. For the CDR3, the DNA is TGTGCCAGCAGCTTAATAGGAGGGGCCTCCTACAATGAGCAGTTCTTC. It yields the protein CASSLIGGASYNEQFF.

The chain is built from TRBV19 and TRBJ1-2; no reliable D call. V lost 3 bases to trimming and J lost 3 bases, with 8 bases between them. CDR1 is LNHDA, CDR2 SQIVND, per germline (reference sequence). This CDR3 spans 13 amino acids. CDR3 residues: CASSIAEDYGYTF. The CDR3 DNA is TGTGCCAGTAGTATCGCGGAGGACTATGGCTACACCTTC. Full variable domain (outside the CDR3, taken from reference TRBV19 and TRBJ1-2): DGGITQSPKYLFRKEGQNVTLSCEQNLNHDAMYWYRQDPGQGLRLIYYSQIVNDFQKGDIAEGYSVSREKKESFPLTVTSAQKNPTAFYLCASSIAEDYGYTFGSGTRLTVV.

The chain combines TRBV6-5 with TRBJ2-1, with 9 bases fitting TRBD1. From germline, CDR1 is MNHEY and CDR2 SVGAGI. The CDR3 length is 16 residues. V lost 4 bases and J lost 1; bases outside the gene matches: 5. The chain's CDR3 is CASSSTGGVSYNEQFF. As DNA, the CDR3 is TGTGCCAGCAGTTCGACAGGGGGTGTTTCCTACAATGAGCAGTTCTTC.

This clonotype was seen a few times. J is TRBJ1-1 and V is TRBV6-5; D might be TRBD1 (5 bases). This CDR3 has 12 amino acids. Per the germline V gene, CDR1 is MNHEY and CDR2 is SVGAGI. Trimming pared 8 bases from V and 5 bases from J, leaving 12 bases between. This chain's CDR3 is CASGAGGTEAFF. The CDR3 DNA is TGTGCCAGCGGGGCGGGGGGAACTGAAGCTTTCTTT.

CDR3 sequence (DNA): TGCAGTGCTAGAGTTTCCCAGGGGCGACAGCCCCAGCATTTT. Translation: CSARVSQGRQPQHF. The chain combines TRBV20-1 with TRBJ1-5; TRBD1 might be the D (6 bases). The CDR3 sequence is 14 residues long. V lost 1 base to trimming and J lost 7 bases, with 14 bases between them. Germline loops: CDR1 DFQATT, CDR2 SNEGSKA (reference sequence).

The chain recombines TRBV5-1 with TRBJ2-1; TRBD2 matches 12 bases. V was clipped by 0 bases and J by 0 bases; unmatched bases: 10. This CDR3 is 20 amino acids long. CDR1 is SGHRS and CDR2 is YFSETQ in the germline V gene. The CDR3 nucleotides are TGCGCCAGCAGCTTGGCGACTAGCGGGGGTATCCCCAGCTCCTACAATGAGCAGTTCTTC. As protein: CASSLATSGGIPSSYNEQFF.

The V call is TRBV11-2, the J call TRBJ2-3; D not resolved. The V gene lost 3 bases and the J gene lost 2 bases, with 15 bases spanning the gap. The CDR3 is made up of 16 amino acids. Germline values: CDR1 SGHAT, CDR2 FQNNGV. CDR3 nucleotides: TGTGCCAGCAGCTTTAGTCCAAGCGCACACACAGATACGCAGTATTTT. Protein: CASSFSPSAHTDTQYF.